This T cell receptor beta chain was documented in a study of T cells in localized non-small cell lung cancer. This table comes from immunoSEQ multiplex PCR, and its TCRdb copy is limited to in-frame clones, with some not included. This table holds around 33,000 clones, about four fifths found once. Germline CDR1 MNHNY, CDR2 SVGAGI (reference sequence). V lost 7 bases and J lost 5; bases outside the gene matches: 8. The CDR3 consists of 14 residues. On this clone itself: Its antigen is undetermined.

Whole-study findings and limits: Median around 56 top-100 tumor clones were shared with paired adjacent lung. In uninvolved adjacent lung, T cell clonality reached its highest value, exceeding tumor. Blood T cell density predicted longer survival; adjacent-lung clonality, shorter. Because researchers sequenced only one region of the tumor, heterogeneity is still possible.

This sequence joins TRBV6-6 and TRBJ2-5, with TRBD2 identical over 9 bases. Sample: peripheral blood, taken before any cancer treatment. The origin of this receptor is a male donor older than 55 with stage III squamous cell lung carcinoma. CDR3 region: CASTPSGMGETQYF. The DNA for the CDR3 is TGTGCCAGCACTCCTAGCGGGATGGGGGAGACCCAGTACTTC.